These T cell receptor beta chains were read from a single sample in a study of blood T cell repertoires in COVID-19. The assay was immunoSEQ multiplex PCR, and TCRdb's table has in-frame clones only and misses some. The sample lists about 78,000 clones, approximately 90% seen once, with around 5% in the top ten. The specimen was peripheral blood. The receptor set was obtained from a woman over 75 with active or convalescent COVID-19. Both conserved end residues are trimmed from each CDR3. A D gene is named only where the DNA matches it firmly.

v_gene: TRBV20-1; j_gene: TRBJ1-2; d_gene: .; CDR3aa: SASGPNYGYT
v_gene: TRBV11-2; j_gene: TRBJ2-1; d_gene: .; CDR3aa: ASTPIKGRGEQF
v_gene: TRBV3-1/TRBV3-2; j_gene: TRBJ1-2; d_gene: .; CDR3aa: ASSQDFIYGYT
v_gene: TRBV5-1; j_gene: TRBJ1-6; d_gene: .; CDR3aa: ASSLDSLSYNSPLH
v_gene: TRBV9; j_gene: TRBJ2-3; d_gene: TRBD2; CDR3aa: ASSAGSGTTTDTQY
v_gene: TRBV5-6; j_gene: TRBJ2-5; d_gene: TRBD1; CDR3aa: ASSLVGQGRETQY
v_gene: TRBV30; j_gene: TRBJ1-4; d_gene: .; CDR3aa: AWQRGTNEKLF
v_gene: TRBV24-1; j_gene: TRBJ2-7; d_gene: TRBD2; CDR3aa: ATSDSGGAGEQY
v_gene: TRBV28; j_gene: TRBJ2-7; d_gene: TRBD2; CDR3aa: ASSPLGAGETYEQY
v_gene: TRBV13; j_gene: TRBJ2-2; d_gene: TRBD2; CDR3aa: ASSVSGRKGGELF
v_gene: TRBV6-5; j_gene: TRBJ2-7; d_gene: .; CDR3aa: ASRPRPTYEQY
v_gene: TRBV28; j_gene: TRBJ2-4; d_gene: .; CDR3aa: ASRPPPAGGKNIQY
v_gene: TRBV2; j_gene: TRBJ2-3; d_gene: .; CDR3aa: ASTLSVTDTQY
v_gene: TRBV6-5; j_gene: TRBJ1-5; d_gene: .; CDR3aa: ASLQGANQPQH
v_gene: TRBV3-1/TRBV3-2; j_gene: TRBJ1-2; d_gene: TRBD1; CDR3aa: ASSRATGRNYGYT
v_gene: TRBV18; j_gene: TRBJ2-3; d_gene: TRBD2; CDR3aa: ASSPPGLAVTDTQY
v_gene: TRBV30; j_gene: TRBJ2-7; d_gene: TRBD2; CDR3aa: AWTPMGSLANYEQY
v_gene: TRBV27; j_gene: TRBJ2-3; d_gene: TRBD2; CDR3aa: ASSLGLAGDTQY
v_gene: TRBV21-1; j_gene: TRBJ1-2; d_gene: .; CDR3aa: ASRPGQANYGYT
v_gene: TRBV19; j_gene: TRBJ1-5; d_gene: .; CDR3aa: ASKGPTRANSNQPQH
v_gene: TRBV5-8; j_gene: TRBJ2-2; d_gene: TRBD1; CDR3aa: ASSFPTGGRNTGELF
v_gene: TRBV20-1; j_gene: TRBJ2-1; d_gene: TRBD2; CDR3aa: SARRGDEQF
v_gene: TRBV6-5; j_gene: TRBJ1-6; d_gene: TRBD1; CDR3aa: ASRGQGNNSPLH
v_gene: TRBV7-2; j_gene: TRBJ2-7; d_gene: TRBD2; CDR3aa: ASSSGLGAYEQY
v_gene: TRBV11-3; j_gene: TRBJ2-5; d_gene: TRBD1; CDR3aa: ASSIDRGETQY
v_gene: TRBV28; j_gene: TRBJ1-2; d_gene: .; CDR3aa: ASSLRGGYT
v_gene: TRBV10-3; j_gene: TRBJ2-5; d_gene: TRBD2; CDR3aa: AIRAGGEQETQY
v_gene: TRBV30; j_gene: TRBJ2-7; d_gene: .; CDR3aa: ACYGSAYEQY
v_gene: TRBV11-3; j_gene: TRBJ2-1; d_gene: .; CDR3aa: ASSPQGFEGDEQF
v_gene: TRBV4-3; j_gene: TRBJ2-7; d_gene: .; CDR3aa: ASSQVYDSSYEQY
v_gene: TRBV28; j_gene: TRBJ1-5; d_gene: .; CDR3aa: ASSLAGTKGRQPQH
v_gene: TRBV28; j_gene: TRBJ1-6; d_gene: .; CDR3aa: ASSSPNSAPLH
v_gene: TRBV21-1; j_gene: TRBJ2-1; d_gene: .; CDR3aa: ASSKRRGDRDVGPYNEQF
v_gene: TRBV28; j_gene: TRBJ1-6; d_gene: .; CDR3aa: ASSSLYNSPLH
v_gene: TRBV4-2; j_gene: TRBJ2-7; d_gene: TRBD2; CDR3aa: ASSQEASGGSYEQY
v_gene: TRBV7-2; j_gene: TRBJ2-7; d_gene: .; CDR3aa: ASSEYGGYPA
v_gene: TRBV25-1; j_gene: TRBJ2-5; d_gene: .; CDR3aa: ASTERGGETQY
v_gene: TRBV5-6; j_gene: TRBJ2-7; d_gene: .; CDR3aa: ASSLTGDTYEQY
v_gene: TRBV6-2/TRBV6-3; j_gene: TRBJ1-2; d_gene: TRBD1; CDR3aa: ASSSPGQGKDGYT
v_gene: TRBV29-1; j_gene: TRBJ1-2; d_gene: TRBD1; CDR3aa: SAGPGQGNIDSGGYT
v_gene: TRBV23-1; j_gene: TRBJ2-7; d_gene: TRBD1; CDR3aa: ASSPPRTGAYEQY
v_gene: TRBV7-9; j_gene: TRBJ2-7; d_gene: .; CDR3aa: ASSWGEQTGYEQY
v_gene: TRBV7-2; j_gene: TRBJ1-1; d_gene: .; CDR3aa: ASSLGSTNTEAF
v_gene: TRBV18; j_gene: TRBJ1-6; d_gene: .; CDR3aa: ASSRGGGSPPYNSPLH
v_gene: TRBV6-5; j_gene: TRBJ1-2; d_gene: .; CDR3aa: ASSYPGFHT
v_gene: TRBV2; j_gene: TRBJ2-5; d_gene: .; CDR3aa: ASSVAGLGETQY
v_gene: TRBV5-1; j_gene: TRBJ1-1; d_gene: .; CDR3aa: ASSLHESEAF
v_gene: TRBV6-2/TRBV6-3; j_gene: TRBJ2-7; d_gene: .; CDR3aa: ASSRPDTVGYEQY
v_gene: TRBV5-1; j_gene: TRBJ2-4; d_gene: TRBD1; CDR3aa: ASSPGTGGSKNIQY
v_gene: TRBV5-1; j_gene: TRBJ2-3; d_gene: TRBD2; CDR3aa: ASSFPPISGGLTDTQY
v_gene: TRBV7-2; j_gene: TRBJ2-3; d_gene: .; CDR3aa: ASSLGQPPDTQY
v_gene: TRBV6-5; j_gene: TRBJ1-2; d_gene: TRBD1; CDR3aa: ASSADRGVGYT